Below, one TCR beta chain is given with its context. PCR employed 60 Vbeta and 13 Jbeta primers. Sequenced by immunoSEQ multiplex PCR; TCRdb stores in-frame clones only, minus some. This sample has around 150,000 clones; around three quarters occur once, and the top ten carry approximately 3%. This sample was taken from a study of cytomegalovirus exposure and HLA in healthy donors. Germline-derived CDR1 and CDR2 are SNHLY and FYNNEI. The length of the CDR3 is 14 residues. The V and J ends lost 8 bases and 5 bases, in that order; junction bases with no gene match: 3. Sequences were obtained from PBMCs. The clonotype comes from a woman in her thirties or forties in good health and CMV-seronegative. The rearrangement joins TRBV2 to TRBJ2-2; 12 bases line up with TRBD2. CDR3 sequence: CASRLAGATGELFF. CDR3 DNA sequence: TGTGCCAGCCGACTAGCGGGGGCTACCGGGGAGCTGTTTTTT.